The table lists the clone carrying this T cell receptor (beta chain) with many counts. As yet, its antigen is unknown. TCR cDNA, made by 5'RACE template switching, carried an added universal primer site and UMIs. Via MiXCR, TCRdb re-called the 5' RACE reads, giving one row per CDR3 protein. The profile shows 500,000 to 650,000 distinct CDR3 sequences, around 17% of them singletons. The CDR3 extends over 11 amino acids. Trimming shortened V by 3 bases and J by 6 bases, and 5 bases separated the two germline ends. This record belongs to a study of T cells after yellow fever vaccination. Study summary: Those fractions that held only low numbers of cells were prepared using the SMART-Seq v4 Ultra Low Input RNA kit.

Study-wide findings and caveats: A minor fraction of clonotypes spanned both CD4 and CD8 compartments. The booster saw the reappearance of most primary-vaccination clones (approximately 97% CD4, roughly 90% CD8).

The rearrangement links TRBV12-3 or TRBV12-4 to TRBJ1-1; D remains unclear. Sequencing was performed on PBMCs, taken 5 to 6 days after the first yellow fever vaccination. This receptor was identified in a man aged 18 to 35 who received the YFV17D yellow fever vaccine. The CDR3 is CASSFWAEAFF. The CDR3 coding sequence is TGTGCCAGCAGTTTTTGGGCTGAAGCTTTCTTT.